This TCR beta chain originates from a study of T cell responses to AZD1222 COVID-19 vaccine. Study outcomes and limitations: Donors, mostly white British, included more females; clonal diversity was possibly underestimated. There were repertoire samples only from the period after the peak T cell response. Increased Spike-specific TCR breadth and depth were observed after two AZD1222 doses.

About this clone itself: The antigen remains unidentified.

Clones were read by immunoSEQ multiplex PCR, and TCRdb kept only the in-frame ones, dropping some. The sample includes 140,000 to 150,000 clones, 93% of them seen just once. The TCR comes from an adult in good health. The material sequenced was peripheral blood, taken on day 0 of AZD1222 vaccination.

The CDR3 is CASSLGGRGTEAFF. The CDR3 region has the DNA TGTGCCAGCAGCTTGGGAGGCAGGGGGACTGAAGCTTTCTTT. The rearrangement links TRBV5-4 to TRBJ1-1; TRBD1 aligns across 7 bases. The germline V gene has CDR1 SGHNT and CDR2 YYREEE (reference sequence). Unmatched junction bases numbered 4, after V lost 0 bases and J lost 5 bases. The CDR3 covers 14 residues.